Listed below are T cell receptor beta chains from one sample, sequenced in a study of T cell responses to AZD1222 COVID-19 vaccine. Using immunoSEQ multiplex PCR, the repertoire was profiled, and TCRdb retains in-frame clones only, with some absent. The data show 90,000 to 120,000 clones, with approximately 92% seen just once and over 7% held by the top ten. Here the sequenced sample was peripheral blood, taken 28 days after the second AZD1222 dose. The origin of the receptors is an adult who received the AZD1222 COVID-19 vaccine. The CDR3 runs from the conserved cysteine through the conserved F or W. The D gene is left open where the match is weak. Clone size appears in some rows only: once, few, many, or a class for an expanded clone.

D gene,V gene,J gene,clone size,CDR3 protein,CDR3 DNA
-,TRBV2,TRBJ1-5,-,CASRSPGDQVQPQHF,TGTGCCAGCCGATCTCCAGGGGACCAGGTTCAGCCCCAGCATTTT
TRBD1,TRBV7-6,TRBJ2-7,-,CASSLRTGLIYEQYF,TGTGCCAGCAGCCTCCGGACAGGGCTGATCTACGAGCAGTACTTC
TRBD2,TRBV11-3,TRBJ2-1,-,CASSLGYTSGSRYNEQFF,TGTGCCAGCAGCTTAGGGTACACTAGCGGGAGTCGGTACAATGAGCAGTTCTTC
-,TRBV3-1/TRBV3-2,TRBJ1-4,-,CASSLPGGLNEKLFF,TGTGCCAGCAGCCTCCCCGGGGGGCTCAATGAAAAACTGTTTTTT
-,TRBV4-1,TRBJ2-3,-,CASSHNRWYLSTDTQYF,TGCGCCAGCAGCCATAACAGGTGGTACCTTAGCACAGATACGCAGTATTTT
TRBD1,TRBV7-3,TRBJ2-7,-,CASSVGQGVHEQYF,TGTGCCAGCAGCGTAGGACAGGGTGTACACGAGCAGTACTTC
-,TRBV19,TRBJ1-1,-,CASSRWFDEAFF,TGTGCCAGTAGTCGCTGGTTTGATGAAGCTTTCTTT
TRBD2,TRBV5-6,TRBJ2-1,-,CASSPISGGAANEQFF,TGTGCCAGCAGCCCAATAAGCGGGGGGGCCGCCAATGAGCAGTTCTTC
-,TRBV3-1/TRBV3-2,TRBJ2-5,-,CASSVYQGPSGKETQYF,TGTGCCAGCAGCGTTTATCAGGGGCCTAGCGGAAAAGAGACCCAGTACTTC
-,TRBV6-5,TRBJ1-2,-,CASGGNYGYTF,TGTGCCAGCGGCGGGAACTATGGCTACACCTTC
TRBD1,TRBV4-1,TRBJ1-4,once,CASSQVRGTGGLNEKLFF,TGCGCCAGCAGCCAAGTAAGAGGGACAGGGGGACTTAATGAAAAACTGTTTTTT
-,TRBV7-2,TRBJ2-2,once,CASSFRGNTGELFF,TGTGCCAGCAGCTTCCGGGGTAACACCGGGGAGCTGTTTTTT
-,TRBV5-1,TRBJ1-3,-,CASSLAGSGSGNTIYF,TGCGCCAGCAGCTTGGCTGGCAGCGGCTCTGGAAACACCATATATTTT
-,TRBV3-1/TRBV3-2,TRBJ1-2,-,CASSQYVDTNYGYTF,TGTGCCAGCAGCCAATATGTGGATACTAACTATGGCTACACCTTC
-,TRBV6-6,TRBJ2-7,-,CASSYSGGEYEQYF,TGTGCCAGCAGTTACTCGGGGGGCGAGTACGAGCAGTACTTC
-,TRBV9,TRBJ1-2,once,CASSGTENYGYTF,TGTGCCAGCAGCGGAACAGAGAACTATGGCTACACCTTC
TRBD1,TRBV6-5,TRBJ1-2,-,CASSETGRDGYTF,TGTGCCAGCAGCGAGACAGGGCGCGATGGCTACACCTTC
-,TRBV14,TRBJ1-6,-,CASSQGFGSPLHF,TGTGCCAGCAGCCAAGGGTTCGGATCACCCCTCCACTTT
-,TRBV19,TRBJ2-4,-,CASTDSRLGNIQYF,TGTGCCAGTACAGACAGCCGATTGGGAAACATTCAGTACTTC
TRBD1,TRBV3-1/TRBV3-2,TRBJ1-6,-,CASSQDLTGSSPLHF,TGTGCCAGCAGCCAAGATTTGACAGGGAGTTCACCCCTCCACTTT
-,TRBV3-1/TRBV3-2,TRBJ2-5,-,CASSQEASTVETQYF,TGTGCCAGCAGCCAAGAGGCTAGCACGGTGGAGACCCAGTACTTC
-,TRBV28,TRBJ1-6,-,CASRQGSPLHF,TGTGCCAGCAGGCAGGGATCACCCCTCCACTTT
-,TRBV15,TRBJ1-2,-,CATSRDLKPGGKGYTF,TGTGCCACCAGCAGAGATCTTAAACCGGGGGGAAAAGGCTACACCTTC
TRBD1,TRBV7-2,TRBJ2-2,-,CASSARDRGLRELFF,TGTGCCAGCAGCGCTCGGGACAGAGGGCTCCGAGAGCTGTTTTTT
-,TRBV6-2/TRBV6-3,TRBJ2-1,-,CASSLGYEQFF,TGTGCCAGCAGCCTCGGGTATGAGCAGTTCTTC
-,TRBV7-8,TRBJ1-1,-,CASSVKQNTEAFF,TGTGCCAGCAGCGTAAAACAGAACACTGAAGCTTTCTTT
-,TRBV11-2,TRBJ1-2,-,CASSLLFTGIGGYTF,TGTGCCAGCAGCTTACTATTTACAGGGATAGGGGGCTACACCTTC
-,TRBV30,TRBJ2-1,-,CAWRGQSSYNEQFF,TGTGCCTGGAGAGGACAGAGCTCCTACAATGAGCAGTTCTTC
-,TRBV19,TRBJ1-5,-,CASSNREGNQPQHF,TGTGCCAGTAGCAACAGGGAAGGCAATCAGCCCCAGCATTTT
TRBD1,TRBV30,TRBJ2-7,-,CAQTGGGEQYF,TGTGCCCAGACAGGGGGAGGTGAGCAGTACTTC
-,TRBV12-3/TRBV12-4,TRBJ1-4,-,CASSPGGKLFF,TGTGCCAGCAGCCCGGGGGGAAAACTGTTTTTT
-,TRBV7-2,TRBJ1-5,-,CASSPHPGNSNQPQHF,TGTGCCAGCAGCCCCCACCCTGGGAATAGCAATCAGCCCCAGCATTTT
TRBD1,TRBV19,TRBJ2-2,-,CASSIGDRGPGGELFF,TGTGCCAGTAGTATTGGGGACAGGGGGCCCGGCGGGGAGCTGTTTTTT
TRBD2,TRBV9,TRBJ2-5,-,CASSVGEGGYQETQYF,TGTGCCAGCAGCGTAGGGGAGGGAGGGTACCAAGAGACCCAGTACTTC
TRBD2,TRBV28,TRBJ2-2,once,CASSLLTGGTRKRGELFF,TGTGCCAGCAGTTTACTCACCGGCGGGACTAGGAAAAGGGGGGAGCTGTTTTTT
TRBD2,TRBV19,TRBJ2-3,-,CASSDSGREDTQYF,TGTGCCAGTAGTGATAGCGGGAGGGAAGATACGCAGTATTTT
-,TRBV5-6,TRBJ1-5,-,CASSSSFRTRQPQHF,TGTGCCAGCAGCTCCAGCTTCCGGACCCGTCAGCCCCAGCATTTT
-,TRBV18,TRBJ2-7,-,CASSPKRVSGSFLYEQYF,TGTGCCAGCTCACCAAAGAGAGTGTCAGGGTCTTTCCTCTACGAGCAGTACTTC
TRBD2,TRBV7-8,TRBJ2-1,-,CASSLTSGGDYNLEQFF,TGTGCCAGCAGTCTCACTAGCGGGGGGGACTACAATTTAGAGCAGTTCTTC
-,TRBV5-5,TRBJ2-7,-,CASSLAGNEQYF,TGTGCCAGCAGCTTGGCGGGGAACGAGCAGTACTTC
-,TRBV28,TRBJ2-7,-,CATAGSPPYEQYF,TGTGCCACTGCGGGGAGTCCCCCCTACGAGCAGTACTTC
-,TRBV18,TRBJ1-5,-,CASSPPAGRYSNQPQHF,TGTGCCAGCTCACCTCCCGCAGGCCGTTATAGCAATCAGCCCCAGCATTTT
-,TRBV5-1,TRBJ2-2,-,CASRPRGEFGVYSGELFF,TGCGCCAGCAGACCCCGTGGGGAGTTCGGAGTTTATTCCGGGGAGCTGTTTTTT
TRBD1,TRBV27,TRBJ2-2,-,CASSSGQGRELFF,TGTGCCAGCAGTTCTGGACAGGGGAGGGAGCTGTTTTTT
-,TRBV27,TRBJ2-3,-,CASSLYLVSTDTQYF,TGTGCCAGCAGTTTATACCTAGTATCCACAGATACGCAGTATTTT
-,TRBV10-3,TRBJ2-5,-,CAISEALETQYF,TGTGCCATCAGTGAGGCCCTAGAGACCCAGTACTTC
-,TRBV7-2,TRBJ1-5,-,CASSLQVNQPQHF,TGTGCCAGCAGCTTACAGGTAAACCAGCCCCAGCATTTT
-,TRBV19,TRBJ1-1,-,CASRNRESTEAFF,TGTGCCAGTAGGAACCGGGAAAGCACTGAAGCTTTCTTT
TRBD1,TRBV29-1,TRBJ2-2,-,CSVKGQRTGELFF,TGCAGCGTTAAGGGACAGAGGACCGGGGAGCTGTTTTTT
TRBD2,TRBV7-9,TRBJ2-3,-,CASSLSSRGGTDTQYF,TGTGCCAGCAGCTTATCGTCGCGGGGGGGGACAGATACGCAGTATTTT
-,TRBV19,TRBJ2-3,-,CASMGRATDTQYF,TGTGCCAGTATGGGAAGGGCCACAGATACGCAGTATTTT
-,TRBV2,TRBJ1-1,few,CAKGGNTEAFF,TGTGCCAAGGGGGGGAACACTGAAGCTTTCTTT
-,TRBV6-5,TRBJ1-1,-,CASSYSQFGEAFF,TGTGCCAGCAGTTACTCGCAGTTTGGTGAAGCTTTCTTT
-,TRBV3-1/TRBV3-2,TRBJ2-7,-,CASSQDLGTSYEQYF,TGTGCCAGCAGCCAAGATCTGGGGACCTCCTACGAGCAGTACTTC
-,TRBV27,TRBJ1-5,-,CASGGSHSNQPQHF,TGTGCCAGCGGAGGGTCACATAGCAATCAGCCCCAGCATTTT
-,TRBV15,TRBJ2-7,-,CATSRESEGSYEQYF,TGTGCCACCAGCAGAGAGTCGGAGGGCAGCTACGAGCAGTACTTC
TRBD1,TRBV7-2,TRBJ1-2,-,CASSLLGTGARWHF,TGTGCCAGCAGCTTACTGGGGACAGGGGCGAGGTGGCACTTC